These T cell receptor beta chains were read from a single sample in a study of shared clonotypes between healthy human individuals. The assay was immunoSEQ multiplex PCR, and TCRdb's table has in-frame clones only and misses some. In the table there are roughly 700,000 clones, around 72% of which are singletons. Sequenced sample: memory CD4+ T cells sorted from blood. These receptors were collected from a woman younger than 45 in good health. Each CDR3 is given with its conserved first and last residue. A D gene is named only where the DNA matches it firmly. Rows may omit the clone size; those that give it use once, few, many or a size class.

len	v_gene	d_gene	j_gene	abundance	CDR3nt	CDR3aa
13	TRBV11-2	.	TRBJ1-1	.	TGTGCCAGCAGCTCGTACCCGGTTACTGAAGCTTTCTTT	CASSSYPVTEAFF
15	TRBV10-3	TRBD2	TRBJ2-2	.	TGTGCCATCAGTGAACTAGCGGCGAACACCGGGGAGCTGTTTTTT	CAISELAANTGELFF
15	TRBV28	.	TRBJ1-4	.	TGTGCCAGCAGACCAGGGGAGGTGTCTAATGAAAAACTGTTTTTT	CASRPGEVSNEKLFF
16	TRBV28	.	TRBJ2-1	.	TGTGCCAGCAGTTTAAGATTTGGGGCCTCCTACAATGAGCAGTTCTTC	CASSLRFGASYNEQFF
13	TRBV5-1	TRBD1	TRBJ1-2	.	TGCGCCAGCAGCTTACCGGGACAGGGCGGCTACACCTTC	CASSLPGQGGYTF
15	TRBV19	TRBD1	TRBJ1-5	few	TGTGCCAGTAGTACCCGGGACAGGGCTAAGGGGCCCCAGCATTTT	CASSTRDRAKGPQHF
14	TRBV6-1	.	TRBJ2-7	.	TGTGCCAGCAATCTTATACACCGAACCTACGAGCAGTACTTC	CASNLIHRTYEQYF
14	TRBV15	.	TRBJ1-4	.	TGTGCCACCAGCCTCGACAGAAGTAATGAAAAACTGTTTTTT	CATSLDRSNEKLFF
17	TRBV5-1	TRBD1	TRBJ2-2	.	TGCGCCAGCAGCTCCACCTCAGGGGGCCTCAACACCGGGGAGCTGTTTTTT	CASSSTSGGLNTGELFF
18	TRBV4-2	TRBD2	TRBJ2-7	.	TGTGCCAGCAGCCGAACCGGGACTAGCGGATCGATCGTTGGGGAGCAGTACTTC	CASSRTGTSGSIVGEQYF
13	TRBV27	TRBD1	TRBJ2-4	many	TGTGCCAGCGGGGGACAGGGGCAAAACATTCAGTACTTC	CASGGQGQNIQYF
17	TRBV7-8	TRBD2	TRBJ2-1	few	TGTGCCAGCAGCTTAGGAGAGCCGGGACTAGCGGGAAATGAGCAGTTCTTC	CASSLGEPGLAGNEQFF